These T cell receptor beta chains were read from a single sample in a study of Siglec-9 on CD8 T cells in melanoma. Using immunoSEQ multiplex PCR, the repertoire was profiled, and TCRdb retains in-frame clones only, with some absent. The sample lists 25,000 to 30,000 clones, less than 85% occurring once. Material for sequencing was Siglec-9- CD8+ T cells sorted from blood. Receptors were obtained from a human donor in good health. Both conserved end residues are part of each CDR3. A D gene is named only where the DNA matches it firmly. Rows give clone size only sometimes, using once, few, many, or a class for an expanded clone.

abundance,v_gene,j_gene,d_gene,CDR3nt,CDR3aa
NA,TRBV6-6,TRBJ2-1,TRBD1,TGTGCCAGCAGTTACCGGGACAGACCTCTCGATGAGCAGTTCTTC,CASSYRDRPLDEQFF
NA,TRBV4-1,TRBJ2-3,NA,TGCGCCGGGAGTGGGTTGAGCACAGATACGCAGTATTTT,CAGSGLSTDTQYF
few,TRBV19,TRBJ1-1,NA,TGTGCCAGTAGTATGGGGGTTGAAGCTTTCTTT,CASSMGVEAFF
NA,TRBV6-7,TRBJ1-2,NA,TGTGCCAGCCTTCTAAAACGGAGTTTGGACTATGGCTACACCTTC,CASLLKRSLDYGYTF
once,TRBV5-4,TRBJ1-3,NA,TGTGCCAGCAGCGAAGGAGGGGGAAACACCATATATTTT,CASSEGGGNTIYF
NA,TRBV4-1,TRBJ2-1,NA,TGCGCCAGCAGCCAAGTGTCCCACCAGGTTAGGGAGCAGTTCTTC,CASSQVSHQVREQFF
NA,TRBV12-2,TRBJ2-1,NA,TGTGCAAGTCGCTTAGCATTGGTAGAAAGCGATGAGCAGTTCTTC,CASRLALVESDEQFF
NA,TRBV14,TRBJ2-1,NA,TGTGCCAGCAGCCAAGAATCGATCCGCGATGAGCAGTTCTTC,CASSQESIRDEQFF
NA,TRBV28,TRBJ1-3,NA,TGTGCCAGCAGTTTAACGTCACAGATCGACCCTATTGGAAACACCATATATTTT,CASSLTSQIDPIGNTIYF
NA,TRBV9,TRBJ1-6,NA,TGTGCCAGCAGCGAGGGAACAGGGAATTCACCCCTCCACTTT,CASSEGTGNSPLHF
once,TRBV19,TRBJ1-1,NA,TGTGCCAGTAATGGGGGCGTGCACACTGAAGCTTTCTTT,CASNGGVHTEAFF
NA,TRBV6-5,TRBJ2-2,NA,TGTGCCAGCAGTTACTCGGGCAGAGAGTACACCGGGGAGCTGTTTTTT,CASSYSGREYTGELFF
NA,TRBV7-8,TRBJ2-1,NA,TGTGCCAGCAGCTTTACGGGGCGTAGGTCCTACAATGAGCAGTTCTTC,CASSFTGRRSYNEQFF
NA,TRBV15,TRBJ2-7,TRBD2,TGTGCCACCAGCAGAGCACTAGCGGGGCTACACTTC,CATSRALAGLHF
NA,TRBV5-1,TRBJ1-2,NA,TGCGCCAGCCGGGGGGACCGGGACTATGGCTACACCTTC,CASRGDRDYGYTF
NA,TRBV29-1,TRBJ2-1,NA,TGCAGCGTTGTGGGCAATGAGCAGTTCTTC,CSVVGNEQFF
NA,TRBV6-5,TRBJ2-7,TRBD1,TGTGCCAGCAGACCGGGACAGACCAACGAGCAGTACTTC,CASRPGQTNEQYF
NA,TRBV19,TRBJ2-3,NA,TGTGCCAGTAGTATCGGGATGAGGGCTCGCACAGATACGCAGTATTTT,CASSIGMRARTDTQYF
NA,TRBV27,TRBJ1-2,TRBD1,TGTGCCAGCAGTTTATGGCCGGGACAGGGAGATGGCTACACCTTC,CASSLWPGQGDGYTF
NA,TRBV19,TRBJ2-1,NA,TGTGCCAGTAGTATAGGTCAGAGCTCCTACAATGAGCAGTTCTTC,CASSIGQSSYNEQFF
NA,TRBV19,TRBJ2-1,TRBD2,TGTGCCAGTAGTCCTCACGGCGGGAGGGCCACCTCCTACAATGAGCAGTTCTTC,CASSPHGGRATSYNEQFF
NA,TRBV28,TRBJ2-1,NA,TGTGCCATCCGACGGGGGAACACCTACAATGAGCAGTTCTTC,CAIRRGNTYNEQFF
NA,TRBV7-9,TRBJ2-5,NA,TGTGCCAGCAGCTTAGCAGATGGAGAGACCCAGTACTTC,CASSLADGETQYF
once,TRBV9,TRBJ1-2,NA,TGTGCCAGCAGCGAAATTTTGAATTCCTATGGCTACACCTTC,CASSEILNSYGYTF
NA,TRBV27,TRBJ2-7,NA,TGTGCCAGCAGCCGCGCCGGAACTTTTTACGAGCAGTACTTC,CASSRAGTFYEQYF
NA,TRBV7-6,TRBJ2-7,NA,TGTGCCATCTCATCCGGGACATGGAACTACGAGCAGTACTTC,CAISSGTWNYEQYF
NA,TRBV19,TRBJ2-1,TRBD2,TGTGCCAGTAGGGAGACTAGCCATGAGCAGTTCTTC,CASRETSHEQFF
NA,TRBV30,TRBJ2-7,NA,TGTGCCTGGACTTTCCCGAGGGCAGCCAGCGTCGAGCAGTACTTC,CAWTFPRAASVEQYF
NA,TRBV4-1,TRBJ1-6,NA,TGCGCCAGCAGCCAACCGGCCCGGGACAAATTTAGACCCCTCCACTTT,CASSQPARDKFRPLHF
NA,TRBV21-1,TRBJ2-3,NA,TGTGCCAGCAGCAGAGGAGGCCGGGACAGGGTGCGCACAGATACGCAGTATTTT,CASSRGGRDRVRTDTQYF
NA,TRBV6-5,TRBJ2-2,NA,TGTGCCAGCACCAAATCCGGGGAGCTGTTTTTT,CASTKSGELFF
NA,TRBV2,TRBJ2-3,TRBD2,TGTGCCAGCAGTACAGGACTAGCGGGGATAACAGATACGCAGTATTTT,CASSTGLAGITDTQYF
NA,TRBV10-3,TRBJ1-5,NA,TGTGCCATCAGTGGGGGAGATCAGCCCCAGCATTTT,CAISGGDQPQHF
once,TRBV7-9,TRBJ1-1,NA,TGTGCCAGCAGCTTAGTTCTGGGTAACGGTGAAGCTTTCTTT,CASSLVLGNGEAFF
NA,TRBV27,TRBJ2-2,NA,TGTGCCAGCAGTTTCGTGGGGGGGGCCACCGGGGAGCTGTTTTTT,CASSFVGGATGELFF
few,TRBV7-9,TRBJ2-1,NA,TGTGCCAGCGAAGGATCCAACGATGAGCAGTTCTTC,CASEGSNDEQFF
NA,TRBV18,TRBJ1-1,NA,TGTGCCAGCTCACCCGGGGGTCCCACTGAAGCTTTCTTT,CASSPGGPTEAFF
NA,TRBV4-2,TRBJ1-4,NA,TGTGCCAGCAGCCAAGAGGCCAGGCCGGATGAAAAACTGTTTTTT,CASSQEARPDEKLFF
few,TRBV28,TRBJ2-7,NA,TGTGCCAGCAGCTTAACCACAGGGTTCCACGAGCAGTACTTC,CASSLTTGFHEQYF